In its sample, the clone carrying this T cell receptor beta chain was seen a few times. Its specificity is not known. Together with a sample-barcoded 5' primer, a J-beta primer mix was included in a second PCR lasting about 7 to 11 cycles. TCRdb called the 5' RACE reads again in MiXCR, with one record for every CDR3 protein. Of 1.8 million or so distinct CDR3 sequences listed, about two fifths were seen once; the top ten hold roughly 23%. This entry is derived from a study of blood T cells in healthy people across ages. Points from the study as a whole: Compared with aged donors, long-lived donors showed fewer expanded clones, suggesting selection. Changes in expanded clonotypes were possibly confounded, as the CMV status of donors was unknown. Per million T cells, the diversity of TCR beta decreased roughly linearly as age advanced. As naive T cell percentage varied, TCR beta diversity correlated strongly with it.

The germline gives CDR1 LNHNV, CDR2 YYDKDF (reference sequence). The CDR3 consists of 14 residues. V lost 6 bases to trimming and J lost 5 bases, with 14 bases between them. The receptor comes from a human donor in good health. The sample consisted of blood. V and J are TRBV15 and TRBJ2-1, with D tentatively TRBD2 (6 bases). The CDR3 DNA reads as TGTGCCACCAGGGGGTTGAGGAGGGACAATGAGCAGTTCTTC. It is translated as CATRGLRRDNEQFF.